The clone carrying this T cell receptor (beta chain) was observed a few times. Its antigen is still unknown. Trimming removed 2 bases from V and 5 bases from J, with 15 bases in between. This CDR3 spans 14 amino acids. CDR1 and CDR2 (germline): DFQATT, SNEGSKA (reference sequence). TCRdb independently ran MiXCR on the RT-PCR reads; one entry per CDR3 protein. The data show about 520,000 distinct CDR3 sequences, 7.2% seen once. The data are from a study of response to subunit inactivated influenza vaccine. Study-wide findings and caveats: Few new T cells, the authors suggested, are recruited by each seasonal influenza vaccination.

This receptor was identified in a man aged 50 to 69 who received an inactivated influenza vaccine. The specimen comprised PBMCs from blood, sampled about 24 months after vaccination. The rearrangement joins TRBV20-1 to TRBJ1-2, with a tentative D call TRBD1 (6 bases). This CDR3 reads CSARHSGVEYGYTF. CDR3 coding DNA: TGCAGTGCTAGACACTCAGGGGTTGAATATGGCTACACCTTC.